The clone carrying this T cell receptor (beta chain) has more than one count but fewer than ten. Its antigen is unidentified. These data come from a study of vaccination and CD4 T cells after COVID-19. Scientists ran DNA taken from cultured CD4+ T cells through the Oncomine TCR Beta short-read assay for sequencing. One entry per CDR3 protein results from TCRdb running MiXCR on the PCR reads. The repertoire has around 17,000 distinct CDR3 sequences, around three fifths of them found once; the top ten carry about 7%. Described treatment: roughly 10-day PBMC culture with coronavirus spike peptide pools or control peptides (ViraFEST assay). The ViraFEST method relied on peptide pools to expand antigen-specific T cells, followed by TCR sequencing. Peptide pools at around 9.1 ug/ml, together with 7.5 to 10 IU/ml IL-2, were added to cultures of some 1.9 million PBMCs per well. The CDR3 consists of 14 residues. The ends lost 3 bases at V and 7 bases at J; junction bases unmatched: 6. Germline V gene sequence: CDR1 DFQATT, CDR2 SNEGSKA (reference sequence).

Study results and limitations: The rise in median SARS-CoV-2-reactive clonotypes, from roughly 22 to 38, was not significant. A median of around 83% of reactive clones, in convalescent patients, became evident only post-vaccination.

The TCR sequence derives from a human donor who had recovered from COVID-19. This chain connects TRBV20-1 to TRBJ1-5; 10 bases agree with TRBD1. Sequencing input: CD4+ T cells from blood, cultured in vitro. CDR3 nucleotides: TGCAGTGCTAGTGGACAGGGGGGGAGCCAGCCCCAGCATTTT. Residues: CSASGQGGSQPQHF.